Listed below are T cell receptor beta chains from one sample, sequenced in a study of OX40 agonist ivuxolimab in advanced cancers. Only in-frame clones appear in the TCRdb table, and some are missing; sequencing was by immunoSEQ multiplex PCR. This sample has 70,000 or so clones, with just over 85% found just once. Specimen: CD4+ or CD8+ T cells sorted from blood, collected in a trial of the OX40 agonist ivuxolimab. These receptors came from an adult with an advanced solid tumor such as melanoma, head and neck, liver or kidney cancer. Each CDR3 is given with its conserved first and last residue. The D gene is left open where the match is weak. Expanded clones are given a class, and other clones once, few, many or no size at all.

size,V,D,J,DNA,CDR3
.,TRBV5-6,.,TRBJ2-5,TGTGCCAGCAGCTCGACAGCGGGTCAAGAGACCCAGTACTTC,CASSSTAGQETQYF
.,TRBV19,.,TRBJ1-3,TGTGCCAGTAGTATTTTTACTTCAAGCTCTGGAAACACCATATATTTT,CASSIFTSSSGNTIYF
few,TRBV27,.,TRBJ2-1,TGTGCCAGCAGTTCTCTGTTATCTGGCTTTGAGCAGTTCTTC,CASSSLLSGFEQFF
.,TRBV6-5,.,TRBJ2-3,TGTGCCAGCAGTTACCAGGCTAGCACAGATACGCAGTATTTT,CASSYQASTDTQYF
once,TRBV6-1,.,TRBJ1-1,TGTGCCAGCAGTGAAGCCCAGGGGAACACTGAAGCTTTCTTT,CASSEAQGNTEAFF
.,TRBV30,.,TRBJ1-2,TGTGCCTGGAGCCTCGATTTGGGGGGGAACTATGGCTACACCTTC,CAWSLDLGGNYGYTF
.,TRBV2,TRBD1,TRBJ2-3,TGTGCCAGCACTCGGGACAGTGGTTTAGATACGCAGTATTTT,CASTRDSGLDTQYF
.,TRBV19,TRBD1,TRBJ2-2,TGTGCCAGTAGTAGACAGGGGGCAGGCGGGGAGCTGTTTTTT,CASSRQGAGGELFF
once,TRBV7-2,TRBD1,TRBJ1-1,TGTGCCAGCAGCCAGGGGGGGGCGCTCACTGAAGCTTTCTTT,CASSQGGALTEAFF
.,TRBV6-6,.,TRBJ1-5,TGTGCCAGCAGCATAGACGGGAATCAGCCCCAGCATTTT,CASSIDGNQPQHF
.,TRBV2,TRBD1,TRBJ2-7,TGTGCCAGCAGTCGTACTCGACAGGGACACGAGCAGTACTTC,CASSRTRQGHEQYF
.,TRBV5-1,.,TRBJ2-3,TGCGCCAGCAGCTTCACGGGGACAGATACGCAGTATTTT,CASSFTGTDTQYF
once,TRBV20-1,.,TRBJ2-3,TGCAGTGGCCAAATTGAAGATACGCAGTATTTT,CSGQIEDTQYF
.,TRBV28,TRBD1,TRBJ2-5,TGTGCCAGCAGTTTAGACAGGGGGTGGGAGACCCAGTACTTC,CASSLDRGWETQYF
.,TRBV5-6,TRBD2,TRBJ2-3,TGTGCCAGCAGCGTAGCCAGTTGGACTAGCGAGACAGATACGCAGTATTTT,CASSVASWTSETDTQYF
.,TRBV5-1,.,TRBJ2-6,TGCGCCAGCAGCCCCGGCGGGGCCAACGTCCTGACTTTC,CASSPGGANVLTF
once,TRBV7-2,TRBD1,TRBJ1-2,TGTGCCAGCAGCGCTAGGGACAGGGCCAATGGCTACACCTTC,CASSARDRANGYTF
.,TRBV5-3,.,TRBJ1-5,TGTGCCAGAAGCCTCCCGATCTGGAGGGATCAGCCCCAGCATTTT,CARSLPIWRDQPQHF
once,TRBV7-8,TRBD1,TRBJ1-2,TGTGCCAGCAGCTACGACAGGGGCTATGGCTACACCTTC,CASSYDRGYGYTF
.,TRBV6-4,TRBD2,TRBJ2-1,TGTGCCAGCAGTGACTTCAACCGGGGGGTACAGAATGAGCAGTTCTTC,CASSDFNRGVQNEQFF
once,TRBV18,.,TRBJ1-1,TGTGCCAGCTCACCATATACAGTTAGCACTGAAGCTTTCTTT,CASSPYTVSTEAFF
.,TRBV7-9,TRBD1,TRBJ2-1,TGTGCCAGCAGCTTAGACAGGGGCGGTGAGCAGTTCTTC,CASSLDRGGEQFF
.,TRBV5-5,.,TRBJ2-3,TGTGCCAGCAGCTACCCCCCGTCCGGAACAGATACGCAGTATTTT,CASSYPPSGTDTQYF
.,TRBV5-4,.,TRBJ2-6,TGTGCCAGCAGCCCGGAATCTGGGGCCAACGTCCTGACTTTC,CASSPESGANVLTF
.,TRBV18,TRBD1,TRBJ1-1,TGTGCCAGCTCACCACCGGCAACAGGGGGCGAAGCTTTCTTT,CASSPPATGGEAFF
.,TRBV18,.,TRBJ2-1,TGTGCCAGCTCCCGACAGGGCGGGATTACCCCCTACAATGAGCAGTTCTTC,CASSRQGGITPYNEQFF
.,TRBV27,.,TRBJ1-5,TGTGCCAGCAGTTTTAATGTCAATCAGCCCCAGCATTTT,CASSFNVNQPQHF
few,TRBV29-1,TRBD2,TRBJ2-3,TGCAGTGGGTGTTGGCGGGAGAGGGGAACAGATACGCAGTATTTT,CSGCWRERGTDTQYF
.,TRBV19,.,TRBJ2-1,TGTGCCAGTAGTATCCACAGGACCTACTACAATGAGCAGTTCTTC,CASSIHRTYYNEQFF